Sequencing of this T cell receptor beta chain was carried out in a study of cytomegalovirus exposure and HLA in healthy donors. Study results and caveats: Productive rates of about 90% or about 30% were seen for most TCR beta V segments in an earlier analysis. Accurate prediction of HLA-A and HLA-B alleles (for most subjects) was reportedly achieved from TCR beta sequences.

About this clone itself: The antigen remains unidentified.

The PCR made use of 60 Vbeta and 13 Jbeta primers. TCRdb's table, derived via immunoSEQ multiplex PCR, lists solely in-frame clones and lacks some. The data hold 100,000 to 150,000 clones, with approximately 80% observed a single time. The CDR3 consists of 14 residues. Germline CDR1 reads SGHDN; CDR2 reads FVKESK. V gave up 4 bases and J gave up 14 bases; unmatched junction bases: 10. At sampling all donors were nominally healthy, likely with unrecorded immune exposures. The sequence came from a boy aged 2 to 10 in good health and CMV-seronegative. Source material: PBMCs. J is TRBJ1-6 and V is TRBV14, with 8 positions matching TRBD1. CDR3 in DNA: TGTGCCAGCAGCCCCCTAGACAGGGGTACAACCCTCCACTTT. Protein product: CASSPLDRGTTLHF.